A single count supports the clone carrying this T cell receptor beta chain. Per germline, CDR1 SGHRS and CDR2 YFSETQ. The CDR3 covers 15 residues. Germline trimming cut 0 bases from V and 7 bases from J; bases unmatched to any gene: 6. This sample was taken from a study of blood T cell repertoires in COVID-19. Study-level background: Samples came from the United States, Italy and Spain, spanning acute and convalescent COVID-19.

Original methodology: Amplification from reference gene primers served as the basis for estimated nucleated cell counts. Repertoires were generated with immunoSEQ multiplex PCR, while TCRdb's copy carries only in-frame clones and drops some. V and J calls and clone size are as listed in that table; D and trimming were resolved from the DNA. Found here are around 250,000 clones, around 80% of them singletons; the top ten hold around 3.9%. The J gene is TRBJ2-1, the V gene TRBV5-1, with 8 bases identical to TRBD2. The specimen was PBMCs or T cells enriched from blood (not recorded which). This clonotype was sampled from a man between 25 and 39 years old with acute COVID-19. CDR3 DNA: TGCGCCAGCAGCTTGGCAGGAGCGGGGGTGAATGAGCAGTTCTTC. It codes for CASSLAGAGVNEQFF.